This is a list of T cell receptor beta chains from one sample in a study of cytomegalovirus exposure and HLA in healthy donors. Using immunoSEQ multiplex PCR, the repertoire was profiled, and TCRdb retains in-frame clones only, with some absent. The sample holds around 150,000 clones, 80% seen once. Sequenced: PBMCs. These receptors all come from a woman aged 40 to 50 in good health and CMV-seronegative. CDR3s include the opening cysteine and the closing phenylalanine or tryptophan. D genes are given only for firm matches.

v_call: TRBV19
d_call: TRBD1
j_call: TRBJ1-5
cdr3_aa: CASSSRTGISNQPQHF

v_call: TRBV27
d_call: TRBD2
j_call: TRBJ2-4
cdr3_aa: CASSVGGLAGSGNSQYF

v_call: TRBV7-9
d_call: TRBD1
j_call: TRBJ1-4
cdr3_aa: CSSSLFGTGNEKLFF

v_call: TRBV6-6
d_call: TRBD1
j_call: TRBJ2-7
cdr3_aa: CASSPGTEYVEQYF

v_call: TRBV7-9
d_call: TRBD2
j_call: TRBJ2-7
cdr3_aa: CASSPSGGTYEQYF

v_call: TRBV12-5
d_call: .
j_call: TRBJ2-2
cdr3_aa: CASGFGRETGELFF

v_call: TRBV9
d_call: .
j_call: TRBJ2-7
cdr3_aa: CASSAEGSGYEQYF

v_call: TRBV6-5
d_call: TRBD1
j_call: TRBJ1-2
cdr3_aa: CASSYSGDRYYGYTF

v_call: TRBV5-1
d_call: .
j_call: TRBJ2-2
cdr3_aa: CASSLERGANTGELFF

v_call: TRBV7-3
d_call: TRBD1
j_call: TRBJ2-3
cdr3_aa: CASSLMGQGDTQYF

v_call: TRBV19
d_call: .
j_call: TRBJ1-2
cdr3_aa: CASTQGDTNNYGYTF

v_call: TRBV28
d_call: TRBD1
j_call: TRBJ1-2
cdr3_aa: CASSYRGGYTF

v_call: TRBV6-5
d_call: .
j_call: TRBJ2-5
cdr3_aa: CASSANRDETQYF

v_call: TRBV7-9
d_call: .
j_call: TRBJ1-1
cdr3_aa: CSSSRQFQGTEAFF

v_call: TRBV19
d_call: .
j_call: TRBJ1-5
cdr3_aa: CASSPDTNQPQHF

v_call: TRBV7-9
d_call: .
j_call: TRBJ2-3
cdr3_aa: CASSLEQSTDTQYF

v_call: TRBV15
d_call: .
j_call: TRBJ1-4
cdr3_aa: CATSYGVNEKLFF

v_call: TRBV2
d_call: .
j_call: TRBJ2-5
cdr3_aa: CASTEGGRATQYF

v_call: TRBV6-1
d_call: .
j_call: TRBJ1-6
cdr3_aa: CASSEYQGSPLHF

v_call: TRBV28
d_call: .
j_call: TRBJ2-7
cdr3_aa: CASSYMAGGYEQYF

v_call: TRBV2
d_call: TRBD1
j_call: TRBJ2-3
cdr3_aa: CASSRDRGTSDTQYF

v_call: TRBV2
d_call: .
j_call: TRBJ2-3
cdr3_aa: CASSLTDTQYF

v_call: TRBV19
d_call: .
j_call: TRBJ1-5
cdr3_aa: CASRPGNSNQPQHF